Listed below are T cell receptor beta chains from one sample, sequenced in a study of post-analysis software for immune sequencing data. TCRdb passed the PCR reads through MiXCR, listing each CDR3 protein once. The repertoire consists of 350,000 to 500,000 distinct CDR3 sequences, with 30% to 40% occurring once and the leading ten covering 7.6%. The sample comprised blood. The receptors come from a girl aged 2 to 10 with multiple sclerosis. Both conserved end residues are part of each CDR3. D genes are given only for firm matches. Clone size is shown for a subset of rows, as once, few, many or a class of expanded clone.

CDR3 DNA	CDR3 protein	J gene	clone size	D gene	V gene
TGTGCCAGCAGCTTAAAAGCACCGGGGGCAGGCGAACAGTACTTC	CASSLKAPGAGEQYF	TRBJ2-7	once	.	TRBV7-9
TGTGCCAGCAGAAGGGACCTCCAAGAGACCCAGTACTTC	CASRRDLQETQYF	TRBJ2-5	.	.	TRBV2
TGCAGTGCTAGCGATGGACAGGAGATCACCTACGAGCAGTACTTC	CSASDGQEITYEQYF	TRBJ2-7	few	TRBD1	TRBV20-1
TGTGCCACCTTACCGGGACTCTTCTACAATGAGCAGTTCTTC	CATLPGLFYNEQFF	TRBJ2-1	few	.	TRBV6-1
TGTGCCAGCAGTCCTCTACCGGGAGCAGCGCATGAGCAGTTCTTC	CASSPLPGAAHEQFF	TRBJ2-1	.	.	TRBV5-6
TGTGCCAGCAGCGCCCGGCAGGGACTTAACACTGAAGCTTTCTTT	CASSARQGLNTEAFF	TRBJ1-1	few	.	TRBV7-9
TGTGCCAGTAGTATCCGGGGACTAGCGATCAACAATGAGCAGTTCTTC	CASSIRGLAINNEQFF	TRBJ2-1	few	TRBD2	TRBV19
TGTGCCAGCAGTTTACCGACTAGCGGTAGCACAGATGCGCAGTATTTT	CASSLPTSGSTDAQYF	TRBJ2-3	.	TRBD2	TRBV12-3/TRBV12-4
TGCAGTGCTAGTAATCCTACCGAGAACACTGAAGCTTTCTTT	CSASNPTENTEAFF	TRBJ1-1	.	.	TRBV20-1
TGTGCCAGCAGGGGCAACTACAATGAGCAGTTCTTC	CASRGNYNEQFF	TRBJ2-1	.	.	TRBV2
TGTGCCATCAACGGGAGGGGGCGGAATTCCGATGAGCAGTTCTTC	CAINGRGRNSDEQFF	TRBJ2-1	few	.	TRBV10-3
TGCAGTGCTCGGCCAGCGGGAGGGGGGACCTACGAGCAGTACTTC	CSARPAGGGTYEQYF	TRBJ2-7	once	TRBD2	TRBV20-1
TGTGCCAGTAGTAAAGGACAGGGGGCTGGACAGCCCCAGCATTTT	CASSKGQGAGQPQHF	TRBJ1-5	.	TRBD1	TRBV19
TGCAGTGCTAGAGGGGTTGCCCGCACAGATACGCAGTATTTT	CSARGVARTDTQYF	TRBJ2-3	few	.	TRBV20-1
TGTGCCAGCTCACCTCTGGGGACAGACTATAATTCACCCCTCCACTTT	CASSPLGTDYNSPLHF	TRBJ1-6	.	TRBD1	TRBV18
TGCGCCAGCAGCCAGAAGGGGAACAATGAGCAGTTCTTC	CASSQKGNNEQFF	TRBJ2-1	few	.	TRBV5-1
TGCGCCAGCAGCGCCGGACAGGGAGAGACAGATACGCAGTATTTT	CASSAGQGETDTQYF	TRBJ2-3	few	TRBD1	TRBV5-1
TGTGCCAGCAGTCTGCAAACCGGCTCTGGGGCCAACGTCCTGACTTTC	CASSLQTGSGANVLTF	TRBJ2-6	.	.	TRBV6-5
TGTGCCAGCAGCATAACGACGGGAAAACTGTTTTTT	CASSITTGKLFF	TRBJ1-4	.	.	TRBV13
TGCAGTGCTAGAGATCTCGGAGGGCCCACCTACGAGCAGTACTTC	CSARDLGGPTYEQYF	TRBJ2-7	few	.	TRBV20-1
TGTGCCAGCAGTTTAGGCCTAGCGGGATTCACTTACAATGAGCAGTTCTTC	CASSLGLAGFTYNEQFF	TRBJ2-1	once	TRBD2	TRBV12-3/TRBV12-4
TGCAGCGTTGGTACTAGCGGCCGTGGCACAGATACGCAGTATTTT	CSVGTSGRGTDTQYF	TRBJ2-3	.	TRBD2	TRBV29-1
TGTGCCAGCAGTGCCCGGTGGGGCAAGCTGTTTTTT	CASSARWGKLFF	TRBJ1-4	.	.	TRBV28
TGTGCCAGCAGCCCAGACGGCGATGGCTACACCTTC	CASSPDGDGYTF	TRBJ1-2	.	.	TRBV4-2
TGTGCCAGCAGCTACGCGCCGGGGAGTATGAACACTGAAGCTTTCTTT	CASSYAPGSMNTEAFF	TRBJ1-1	.	.	TRBV5-5
TGTGCCAGCAGCCTGGGACACCACTACGAGCAGTACTTC	CASSLGHHYEQYF	TRBJ2-7	few	.	TRBV7-9
TGTGCCAGCAGCCCCCTCAAGGAGGAAGAGACCCAGTACTTC	CASSPLKEEETQYF	TRBJ2-5	few	.	TRBV27
TGCAGTGCTAGGGGGTCTAGCTCTGGGGCCAACGTCCTGACTTTC	CSARGSSSGANVLTF	TRBJ2-6	few	.	TRBV20-1
TGCGCCAGCAGCCAAGGTTACACTAGTCTGTCCTACAATGAGCAGTTCTTC	CASSQGYTSLSYNEQFF	TRBJ2-1	few	.	TRBV4-3
TGTGCCAGCAGTTACTCCCTCTCCGGGACAGACATCACAGATACGCAGTATTTT	CASSYSLSGTDITDTQYF	TRBJ2-3	.	TRBD1	TRBV6-2/TRBV6-3
TGTGCCAGCACCTGGAGCTCGGGAAATGAGCAGTTCTTC	CASTWSSGNEQFF	TRBJ2-1	.	.	TRBV27
TGTGCCAGCAGTTACTATGAGGATTCCGGGGAGCTGTTTTTT	CASSYYEDSGELFF	TRBJ2-2	few	.	TRBV6-5
TGTGCCAGCAGGTCCGGGACAGGGGGAAACTATGGCTACACCTTC	CASRSGTGGNYGYTF	TRBJ1-2	.	TRBD1	TRBV6-6
TGTGCCAGCAGCTTAGAGGACGGGGACTACGAGCAGTACTTC	CASSLEDGDYEQYF	TRBJ2-7	few	.	TRBV7-2
TGTGCCAGCAGTCCGGGCCCCGCACTGGATACGCAGTATTTT	CASSPGPALDTQYF	TRBJ2-3	many	.	TRBV28
TGTGCCAGCAGCTTGCTAGCGGGAGGTTTTTGGAATGAGCAGTTCTTC	CASSLLAGGFWNEQFF	TRBJ2-1	.	TRBD2	TRBV7-2
TGTGCCAGCAGCTTTTGGGAGGGGGCTATCGCTGAAGCTTTCTTT	CASSFWEGAIAEAFF	TRBJ1-1	many	TRBD1	TRBV5-5
TGCGCCAGCAGCCAAGTCGGTGTCGGGGGCCGGAGCTCCTACAATGAGCAGTTCTTC	CASSQVGVGGRSSYNEQFF	TRBJ2-1	few	.	TRBV4-3
TGCAGTGCCCCTCGAGACAGGCGGGATTCACCCCTCCACTTT	CSAPRDRRDSPLHF	TRBJ1-6	.	.	TRBV20-1